Presented here are 28 T cell receptor beta chains from one specimen sequenced in a study of a mutant IDH1 vaccine in newly diagnosed glioma. Documented time point: baseline, week 1 (first vaccination visit). As for treatment: pre-vaccination baseline after standard-of-care therapy. Libraries were prepared by immunoSEQ multiplex PCR; TCRdb keeps only in-frame clonotypes and omits some of them. The sample lists tens of thousands of clones; around 86% were seen once. The specimen was PBMCs, collected from a glioma patient treated with radiotherapy, temozolomide or both. The receptors originated from a man aged 25 to 45 with glioma.

The chain links TRBV5-1 to TRBJ2-1; D gene ambiguous. Per germline, CDR1 SGHRS and CDR2 YFSETQ. V was pared by 2 bases and J by 10 bases, with 7 bases between. The CDR3 covers 11 residues. In DNA, the CDR3 is TGCGCCAGCAGCTTCGGACGAGAGCAGTTCTTC. It translates to CASSFGREQFF.

The rearrangement joins TRBV7-8 to TRBJ2-6; no firm D call. Trimming stripped 6 bases from V and 0 bases from J, with 15 bases between. The CDR3 has 17 residues. Germline assignment: CDR1 SGHVS and CDR2 FQNEAQ. As DNA, the CDR3 is TGTGCCAGCAGACCCACCCCTCAATACTCTGGGGCCAACGTCCTGACTTTC. Translating gives CASRPTPQYSGANVLTF.

The chain recombines TRBV6-1 with TRBJ2-3; TRBD1 or TRBD2 may be the D gene (6 bases each). Trimming cost V 6 bases and J 0 bases, with 13 bases left between them. Germline CDR1 and CDR2: MNHNS and SASEGT. CDR3 length: 15 amino acids. The CDR3 reads CASRDHGGSTDTQYF. The CDR3 coding sequence is TGTGCCAGCAGGGACCACGGGGGCAGCACAGATACGCAGTATTTT.

This chain links TRBV11-3 with TRBJ2-7; TRBD1 or TRBD2 may be the D gene (6 bases each). The V gene's germline CDR1 is SGHNT and CDR2 YENEEA. Trimming removed 5 bases at V and 4 bases at J, with 18 bases between. This CDR3 has 15 residues. CDR3 amino acids: CASSLGGQGWYEQYF. The CDR3 region has the DNA TGTGCCAGCAGCCTAGGGGGGCAGGGCTGGTACGAGCAGTACTTC.

The chain links TRBV7-9 to TRBJ1-1; D ambiguous. With 2 bases removed from V and 5 bases from J, the gap between germline ends came to 9 bases. CDR1 is SEHNR and CDR2 is FQNEAQ in the germline V gene (reference sequence). The CDR3 runs 13 residues. Here the CDR3 reads CASSLMELTEAFF. CDR3 nucleotides: TGTGCCAGCAGCTTAATGGAATTGACTGAAGCTTTCTTT.

The genes are TRBV16 and TRBJ2-1; TRBD2 matches at 9 bases. The CDR3 contains 15 residues. The germline V gene encodes CDR1 KGHSY and CDR2 FQNENV. Trimming cost V 2 bases and J 5 bases; bases outside gene matches: 4. The CDR3 loop reads CASSQGLAGHNEQFF. The CDR3 DNA is TGTGCCAGCAGCCAAGGTCTAGCGGGGCACAATGAGCAGTTCTTC.

Only a few counts were recorded for this clone. This chain uses TRBV5-8 with TRBJ1-5; the D is unclear. V lost 6 bases and J 2 bases, leaving 9 bases between the germline ends. The length of the CDR3 is 13 residues. Germline assignment: CDR1 SGHTS and CDR2 YDEGEE. CDR3: CASNGQGNQPQHF. The CDR3 DNA follows: TGTGCCAGCAACGGCCAGGGCAATCAGCCCCAGCATTTT.

The chain uses TRBV14 and TRBJ2-6; 10 nucleotides line up with TRBD1. The germline V gene has CDR1 SGHDN and CDR2 FVKESK. V lost 1 base to trimming and J lost 1 base; unmatched junction nucleotides: 7. CDR3 size: 19 residues. The CDR3 DNA reads as TGTGCCAGCAGCCAAGTGCGCTGGGACAGGGGATCTGGGGCCAACGTCCTGACTTTC. Its protein is CASSQVRWDRGSGANVLTF.

The V gene is TRBV11-2, the J gene TRBJ1-3; no reliable D call. The CDR3 spans 16 residues. Trimming removed 5 bases at V and 1 base at J, with 15 bases between. Germline V gives CDR1 SGHAT, CDR2 FQNNGV. The CDR3 reads CASSRLLSSSGNTIYF. In DNA, the CDR3 is TGTGCCAGCAGCCGCCTACTTAGTAGTTCTGGAAACACCATATATTTT.

This chain joins TRBV5-1 and TRBJ2-1; 9 bases match TRBD1. With 9 bases clipped from V and 7 bases from J, the junction kept 5 bases outside the gene matches. Looked up from germline, CDR1 is SGHRS and CDR2 is YFSETQ. This CDR3 comprises 12 residues. The CDR3 DNA reads TGCGCCACCGGGACAGGGATGAATGAGCAGTTCTTC. It specifies CATGTGMNEQFF.

J is TRBJ2-1 and V is TRBV5-8, with 13 bases matching TRBD2. The germline V gene has CDR1 SGHTS and CDR2 YDEGEE. With V trimmed by 3 bases and J by 9 bases, 9 bases remained unmatched. This CDR3 is built from 16 residues. The CDR3 here is CASSWGRTSGGGEQFF. The CDR3 DNA follows: TGTGCCAGCAGCTGGGGGAGGACTAGCGGGGGAGGTGAGCAGTTCTTC.

This chain connects TRBV12-2 to TRBJ2-3; the table's TRBD2 call for D was not verified on the DNA. TRBV12-2 is listed as a pseudogene. The CDR3 extends over 23 amino acids. The CDR3 bases are TGTGCAAGTCGCGTAACACCCTTCGTATTTCGTCGTCTGCTAGCGGGGGGGCCGGATACGCAGTATTTT. This encodes CASRVTPFVFRRLLAGGPDTQYF.

This chain connects TRBV5-6 to TRBJ1-2; 9 bases map to TRBD1. Germline V gene data show CDR1 as SGHDT and CDR2 as YYEEEE. V trimming: 5 bases; J trimming: 1 base; junction bases outside the gene matches: 6. The length of the CDR3 is 15 residues. The CDR3 is CASRFSGQGNYGYTF. In DNA form, the CDR3 reads TGTGCCAGCAGATTCTCGGGACAGGGTAACTATGGCTACACCTTC. The variable domain in full, completed from reference TRBV5-6 and TRBJ1-2, reads DAGVTQSPTHLIKTRGQQVTLRCSPKSGHDTVSWYQQALGQGPQFIFQYYEEEERQRGNFPDRFSGHQFPNYSSELNVNALLLGDSALYLCASRFSGQGNYGYTFGSGTRLTVV.

The genes are TRBV14 and TRBJ1-1; D not certain. Trimming removed 3 bases from V and 4 bases from J, with 15 bases in between. Germline CDR1 SGHDN, CDR2 FVKESK. The CDR3 consists of 15 residues. The DNA of the CDR3 is TGTGCCAGCAGCCAGGAGGTAGGCCTACCCACTGAAGCTTTCTTT. Residues: CASSQEVGLPTEAFF.

In this sample, this clone turned up a few times. The chain joins TRBV2 to TRBJ1-5, with TRBD1 matching over 7 bases. Germline CDR1 reads SNHLY; CDR2 reads FYNNEI. The CDR3 consists of 14 residues. V was pared by 2 bases and J by 14 bases, with 12 bases of the junction left unmatched. The CDR3 DNA sequence: TGTGCCAGCAGTGAATTTTCTGTCGGGACAGACAAGCATTTT. Translation: CASSEFSVGTDKHF.

The V gene is TRBV4-1, the J gene TRBJ1-4; 8 bases are a match to TRBD1. The CDR3 runs 16 residues. Per the germline V gene, CDR1 is MGHRA and CDR2 is YSYEKL. Trimming removed 4 bases from V and 10 bases from J; junction bases left unmatched: 14. CDR3 sequence (DNA): TGCGCCAGCAGCCTTCAAACCCGGGACAGGTTGCGAAAACTGTTTTTT. Protein product: CASSLQTRDRLRKLFF.

This clone was detected only once. This chain connects TRBV5-6 to TRBJ2-7; D remains ambiguous. V was shortened by 4 bases and J by 2 bases, with 16 bases between the two germline ends. The CDR3 sequence is 15 residues long. Per germline, CDR1 SGHDT and CDR2 YYEEEE. Here the CDR3 reads CASSAVRFATYEQYF. The DNA for the CDR3 is TGTGCCAGCAGCGCGGTCAGATTCGCAACCTACGAGCAGTACTTC. Full variable domain (outside the CDR3, taken from reference TRBV5-6 and TRBJ2-7): DAGVTQSPTHLIKTRGQQVTLRCSPKSGHDTVSWYQQALGQGPQFIFQYYEEEERQRGNFPDRFSGHQFPNYSSELNVNALLLGDSALYLCASSAVRFATYEQYFGPGTRLTVT.

V gene TRBV4-1 combines with J gene TRBJ1-4, with D maybe TRBD1 (5 bases). This CDR3 contains 18 residues. Germline CDR1 is MGHRA and CDR2 is YSYEKL. With 4 bases removed from V and 5 bases from J, the gap between germline ends came to 23 bases. CDR3 residues: CASSPNTGPQTQNEKLFF. The CDR3, as DNA: TGCGCCAGCAGCCCTAATACGGGACCTCAGACCCAAAATGAAAAACTGTTTTTT.

The genes are TRBV2 and TRBJ1-2; the match to TRBD1 covers 11 bases. The germline CDR1 and CDR2 sequences are SNHLY and FYNNEI. The CDR3 sequence is 14 residues long. The J segment lost 7 bases and the V segment lost 4 bases, leaving 5 bases of the junction unmatched. This CDR3 is CASSGGTGGGGYTF. CDR3 coding DNA: TGTGCCAGCAGTGGTGGGACAGGGGGTGGTGGCTACACCTTC.

This chain joins TRBV29-1 and TRBJ1-3; D is unresolved. Germline CDR1 reads SQVTM; CDR2 reads ANQGSEA. This CDR3 contains 16 residues. Trimming cost V 5 bases and J 0 bases, with 17 bases left between them. The CDR3, as DNA: TGCAGCGTTCTCGATTTTTCAGTACACTCTGGAAACACCATATATTTT. As protein: CSVLDFSVHSGNTIYF.

Of note for this clone: The junction does not match germline at one end; this may be a read error. The genes are TRBV6-1 and TRBJ1-1; D unclear. This CDR3 comprises 13 residues. Germline V gene lookup returns CDR1 MNHNS and CDR2 SASEGT. The CDR3 sequence: CASGGRMNAEAFF. In DNA, the CDR3 is TGTGCCAGCGGTGGCAGGATGAACGCTGAAGCTTTCTTT.

The genes are TRBV4-1 and TRBJ2-5, with D perhaps TRBD1 (5 bases). This CDR3 spans 14 amino acids. Per the germline V gene, CDR1 is MGHRA and CDR2 is YSYEKL. V was trimmed by 0 bases and J by 7 bases, leaving 12 bases between them. CDR3 DNA: TGCGCCAGCAGCCAAGAACAGGCAAAGGGGACCCAGTACTTC. This translates into CASSQEQAKGTQYF.

CDR3: CASSRNRAPGEAYTF. CDR3 bases: TGTGCCAGCAGCCGGAACAGGGCCCCCGGAGAAGCCTACACCTTC. The chain is built from TRBV27 and TRBJ1-2, with a possible D match to TRBD1 (6 bases). Germline CDR1 reads MNHEY; CDR2 reads SMNVEV (reference sequence). The CDR3 is 15 amino acids. V lost 6 bases and J lost 10, with 24 bases in between.

V and J are TRBV27 and TRBJ2-7; maybe TRBD2 (5 bases). This CDR3 comprises 12 residues. Germline CDR1 reads MNHEY; CDR2 reads SMNVEV (reference sequence). The ends were cut back, 2 bases at V and 5 bases at J, with 7 bases in the middle. CDR3 in amino acids: CASSLTGDEQYF. CDR3 nucleotides: TGTGCCAGCAGTTTAACCGGGGACGAGCAGTACTTC.

V gene TRBV6-1 combines with J gene TRBJ1-4, with TRBD1 identical over 7 bases. Germline V gene data show CDR1 as MNHNS and CDR2 as SASEGT. V was pared by 7 bases and J by 11 bases, with 13 bases of the junction left unmatched. The CDR3 is 14 amino acids. CDR3 loop: CASTAEAQGGKLFF. CDR3 in DNA: TGTGCCAGCACCGCGGAGGCCCAGGGGGGGAAACTGTTTTTT.

The chain has TRBV5-1 and TRBJ1-1, with D possibly matching TRBD1 (6 bases). CDR1 and CDR2 (germline): SGHRS, YFSETQ. V was trimmed by 2 bases and J by 4 bases, leaving 9 bases between them. CDR3 length: 13 amino acids. CDR3 coding DNA: TGCGCCAGCAGCTTCCTAGGGGGCACTGAAGCTTTCTTT. Translation: CASSFLGGTEAFF.

The chain has TRBV6-6 and TRBJ2-3, with D possibly being TRBD2 (6 bases). The CDR3 covers 13 residues. The germline V gene has CDR1 MNHNY and CDR2 SVGAGI (reference sequence). V dropped 7 bases and J dropped 3 bases, with 11 bases sitting between them. The CDR3, as DNA: TGTGCCAGCACCAAACTAGCAACAGATACGCAGTATTTT. Its protein product is CASTKLATDTQYF.

This chain connects TRBV11-1 to TRBJ2-5; 8 nucleotides match TRBD1. CDR3 size: 14 residues. V shed 7 bases and J 5 bases; nucleotides not matched to a gene: 9. Germline V gene sequence: CDR1 SGHAT, CDR2 FQDESV (reference sequence). The CDR3, as DNA: TGTGCCAGCACGCCGGGACAGGTTTTTGAGACCCAGTACTTC. It yields the protein CASTPGQVFETQYF.